What follows describes a single TCR beta chain. Sequencing used immunoSEQ multiplex PCR; TCRdb keeps in-frame clones, though not all of them. The repertoire consists of under 300,000 clones, with approximately 82% occurring once and the leading ten covering roughly 2%. These data come from a study of blood T cell repertoires in COVID-19. Study context: Material from acute and convalescent COVID-19 was sourced from the United States, Italy and Spain.

Per the germline V gene, CDR1 is MGHDK and CDR2 is SYGVNS. V shed 3 bases and J 8 bases; nucleotides not matched to a gene: 5. This CDR3 is 13 amino acids long. The sequenced sample was peripheral blood. This clonotype was obtained from a man aged 25 to 40 who had recovered from COVID-19. This sequence joins TRBV25-1 and TRBJ1-2; TRBD1 matches at 8 bases. CDR3 nucleotides: TGTGCCAGCAGTGAGTGGACAGGGTTAGGCTACACCTTC. Encoded protein: CASSEWTGLGYTF.